Each of the 19 T cell receptor beta chains below was sequenced from the same sample in a study of T cell responses to AZD1222 COVID-19 vaccine (dated by TCRdb to the early 2020s). Library method: the immunoSEQ multiplex PCR assay. Drawn from immuneACCESS, this table holds only the in-frame rearrangements with V and J called that TCRdb kept. Clones are partly lost; checked studies trace under half to an unresolved V gene and leave the rest unexplained. Counted in this sample were some 200,000 clones; around 94% of them appeared once. The top ten constitute less than 4% of the sample. The time point label for this specimen denotes: about 28 days (+/-7) after the second vaccine dose. The treatment or condition label, read with the paper, signifies: meningococcal conjugate vaccine given as trial control. The sample consisted of peripheral blood, taken 28 days after the second dose of the MenACWY control vaccine. All receptors derive from an adult who received the MenACWY meningococcal vaccine as a control.

J is TRBJ2-2 and V is TRBV5-6, with 8 bases identical to TRBD1. CDR3 length: 15 amino acids. Germline CDR1 SGHDT, CDR2 YYEEEE. The V and J ends lost 4 bases and 1 base, in that order; junction bases with no gene match: 3. This chain's CDR3 is CASSRGQVNTGELFF. The CDR3 region has the DNA TGTGCCAGCAGCAGGGGACAGGTGAACACCGGGGAGCTGTTTTTT.

The chain couples TRBV7-8 to TRBJ1-1; D is perhaps TRBD1 (5 bases). Germline V gene data show CDR1 as SGHVS and CDR2 as FQNEAQ. V dropped 3 bases and J dropped 3 bases, with 17 bases sitting between them. This CDR3 has 16 amino acids. The CDR3 spells CASSFLPGWGDTEAFF. The CDR3 DNA follows: TGTGCCAGCAGCTTCCTCCCGGGGTGGGGGGACACTGAAGCTTTCTTT. The entire variable domain, with the rest obtained from reference TRBV7-8 and TRBJ1-1, is as follows: GAGVSQSPRYKVAKRGQDVALRCDPISGHVSLFWYQQALGQGPEFLTYFQNEAQLDKSGLPSDRFFAERPEGSVSTLKIQRTQQEDSAVYLCASSFLPGWGDTEAFFGQGTRLTVV.

The J gene is TRBJ1-3, the V gene TRBV24-1; 9 nucleotides match TRBD1. Germline-derived CDR1 and CDR2 are KGHDR and SFDVKD. This CDR3 has 13 residues. The CDR3: CGTGASSGNTIYF. CDR3 sequence (DNA): TGTGGGACAGGGGCGAGCTCTGGAAACACCATATATTTT.

The chain recombines TRBV3-1 (or the pseudogene TRBV3-2) with TRBJ2-2, with D possibly matching TRBD2 (5 bases). The V gene's germline CDR1 is LGHDT and CDR2 YNNKEL (reference sequence). The CDR3 extends over 12 amino acids. Trimming removed 5 bases at V and 5 bases at J, with 6 bases between. The CDR3 DNA follows: TGTGCCAGCAGCGGGGAGACCGGGGAGCTGTTTTTT. This translates into CASSGETGELFF.

The chain joins TRBV28 to TRBJ2-1; D gene ambiguous. This CDR3 has 11 amino acids. Germline V gives CDR1 MDHEN, CDR2 SYDVKM. Trimming removed 7 bases from V and 4 bases from J, with 5 bases in between. CDR3 sequence: CASTRYNEQFF. The CDR3 bases are TGTGCCAGCACCCGGTACAATGAGCAGTTCTTC.

This chain joins TRBV28 and TRBJ1-2, with D possibly TRBD1 on 5 matching bases. V was shortened by 6 bases and J by 1 base, with 12 bases between the two germline ends. The germline V gene encodes CDR1 MDHEN and CDR2 SYDVKM. The CDR3 is made up of 14 amino acids. The CDR3 coding sequence is TGTGCCAGCAGGTCGGGACGGAATAACTATGGCTACACCTTC. Translating it yields CASRSGRNNYGYTF.

This clone has just one count. This chain uses TRBV5-1 with TRBJ2-1; 11 bases are a match to TRBD2. V was pared by 1 base and J by 10 bases, with 10 bases of the junction left unmatched. Germline V gene lookup returns CDR1 SGHRS and CDR2 YFSETQ. This CDR3 spans 16 amino acids. CDR3 nucleotide sequence: TGCGCCAGCAGCTTGATACCACTAGCGGGAGCGGTCGAGCAGTTCTTC. Protein product: CASSLIPLAGAVEQFF.

This chain links TRBV27 with TRBJ1-2; TRBD1 aligns across 10 bases. The ends lost 3 bases at V and 9 bases at J; junction bases unmatched: 13. CDR1 and CDR2 from the germline V gene are MNHEY and SMNVEV (reference sequence). This CDR3 region has 16 residues. CDR3 DNA sequence: TGTGCCAGCAGTTTTAGTATGGGACAGGGGCCTGAAAGCTACACCTTC. It is translated as CASSFSMGQGPESYTF.

The chain couples TRBV29-1 to TRBJ1-1; 7 positions match TRBD1. The CDR3 has 12 amino acids. Trimming took 7 bases from V and 4 from J; bases not matched to a gene: 6. CDR1 and CDR2 from the germline V gene are SQVTM and ANQGSEA. Written as DNA, the CDR3 is TGCAGCGCTCTGACAGGGAGCACTGAAGCTTTCTTT. It translates to CSALTGSTEAFF.

V is TRBV7-3 and J is TRBJ2-6; no definite D call. Germline V CDR1 and CDR2: SGHTA, FQGTGA. Trimming cost V 5 bases and J 1 base, with 9 bases left between them. This CDR3 comprises 15 residues. CDR3 coding DNA: TGTGCCAGCAGCCCGTCGTGGTCTGGGGCCAACGTCCTGACTTTC. This sequence encodes CASSPSWSGANVLTF.

V and J are TRBV7-2 and TRBJ2-7, with 7 positions matching TRBD2. The CDR3 sequence is 18 residues long. Germline lookup yields CDR1 SGHTA and CDR2 FQGNSA. With 1 base clipped from V and 0 bases from J, the junction kept 12 bases outside the gene matches. The CDR3 reads CASSLVSGWGEGSYEQYF. CDR3 DNA sequence: TGTGCCAGCAGCTTAGTCTCGGGTTGGGGGGAGGGCTCCTACGAGCAGTACTTC. The variable domain in full, completed from reference TRBV7-2 and TRBJ2-7, reads GAGVSQSPSNKVTEKGKDVELRCDPISGHTALYWYRQSLGQGLEFLIYFQGNSAPDKSGLPSDRFSAERTGGSVSTLTIQRTQQEDSAVYLCASSLVSGWGEGSYEQYFGPGTRLTVT.

V usage is TRBV21-1 and J usage is TRBJ1-2. TRBV21-1 corresponds to a pseudogene. The CDR3 extends over 12 amino acids. The CDR3 loop reads CASSKISYGYTF. The CDR3 nucleotides are TGTGCCAGCAGCAAAATTTCCTATGGCTACACCTTC.

This chain uses TRBV9 with TRBJ1-1; D call uncertain. The V gene's germline CDR1 is SGDLS and CDR2 YYNGEE. The CDR3 covers 14 residues. Trimming removed 0 bases at V and 5 bases at J, with 11 bases between. The CDR3 here is CASSVAGVGTEAFF. CDR3 bases: TGTGCCAGCAGCGTAGCCGGCGTGGGGACTGAAGCTTTCTTT.

The gene calls are TRBV19 and TRBJ1-1; no definite D call. V shed 6 bases and J shed 4 bases, with 12 bases lying between them. The CDR3 runs 13 residues. CDR1 is LNHDA and CDR2 is SQIVND in the germline V gene (reference sequence). CDR3 sequence: CASRVSWGTEAFF. DNA for the CDR3: TGTGCCAGTAGGGTCTCCTGGGGCACTGAAGCTTTCTTT.

The chain uses TRBV10-3 and TRBJ1-2; the D is unclear. The V gene's germline CDR1 is ENHRY and CDR2 SYGVKD. V was pared by 6 bases and J by 4 bases, with 3 bases between. The CDR3 contains 10 residues. CDR3 sequence reads: CAIRTYGYTF. DNA of the CDR3: TGTGCCATCAGGACCTATGGCTACACCTTC.

The V and J genes are TRBV10-2 and TRBJ2-3, with 10 bases matching TRBD2. V lost 0 bases to trimming and J lost 1 base; unmatched junction nucleotides: 10. Germline loops: CDR1 WSHSY, CDR2 SAAADI. The CDR3 totals 19 residues. DNA of the CDR3: TGCGCCAGCAGTGAGTCGAGGCTAGCGGGAGTTTTTGGCACAGATACGCAGTATTTT. It yields the protein CASSESRLAGVFGTDTQYF.

The DNA for the CDR3 is TGCGCCAGCAGCCAAGTCGATCTCGGCCACGAGCAGTACTTC. This encodes CASSQVDLGHEQYF. This chain uses TRBV4-3 with TRBJ2-7, with D uncertain. With 1 base removed from V and 5 bases from J, the gap between germline ends came to 12 bases. Germline V gene sequence: CDR1 LGHNA, CDR2 YSLEER. The length of the CDR3 is 14 residues.

This clone was detected a few times. The J gene is TRBJ1-2, the V gene TRBV30; D remains unclear. Looked up from germline, CDR1 is GTSNPN and CDR2 is SVGIG (reference sequence). V was cut by 7 bases and J by 8 bases, with 8 bases left in between. There are 9 residues in the CDR3. This CDR3 is CASLPGYTF. The DNA for the CDR3 is TGTGCCTCCCTTCCCGGCTACACCTTC.

J is TRBJ2-7 and V is TRBV19; 10 bases match TRBD2. Germline CDR1 LNHDA, CDR2 SQIVND (reference sequence). Trimming cost V 4 bases and J 2 bases; bases outside gene matches: 11. This CDR3 contains 17 residues. CDR3 DNA: TGTGCCAGTAGTACAACTAGCGGGGTAGAAGGTGCCTACGAGCAGTACTTC. It specifies CASSTTSGVEGAYEQYF.